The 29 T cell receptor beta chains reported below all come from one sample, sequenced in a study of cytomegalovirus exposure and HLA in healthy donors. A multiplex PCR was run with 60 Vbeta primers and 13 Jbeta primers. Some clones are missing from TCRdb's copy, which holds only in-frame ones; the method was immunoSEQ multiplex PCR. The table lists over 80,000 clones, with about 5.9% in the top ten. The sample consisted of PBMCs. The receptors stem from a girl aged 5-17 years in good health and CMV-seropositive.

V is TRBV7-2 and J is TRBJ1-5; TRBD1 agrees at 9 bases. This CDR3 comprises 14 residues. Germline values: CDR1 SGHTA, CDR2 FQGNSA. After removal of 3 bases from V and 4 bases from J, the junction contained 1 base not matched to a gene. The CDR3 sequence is CASSFGQGNQPQHF. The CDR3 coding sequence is TGTGCCAGCAGCTTCGGACAGGGGAATCAGCCCCAGCATTTT.

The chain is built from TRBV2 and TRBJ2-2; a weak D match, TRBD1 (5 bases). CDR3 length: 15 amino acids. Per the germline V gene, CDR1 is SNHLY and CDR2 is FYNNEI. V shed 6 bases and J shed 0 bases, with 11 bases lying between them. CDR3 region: CASSDSLSNTGELFF. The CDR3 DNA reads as TGTGCCAGCAGCGACAGTCTTTCGAACACCGGGGAGCTGTTTTTT.

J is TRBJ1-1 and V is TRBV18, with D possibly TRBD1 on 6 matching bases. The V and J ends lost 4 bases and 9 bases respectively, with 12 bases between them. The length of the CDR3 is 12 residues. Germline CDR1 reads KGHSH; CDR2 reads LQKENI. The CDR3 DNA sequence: TGTGCCAGCTCACTAAACGGACAGCAAGCTTTCTTT. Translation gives CASSLNGQQAFF.

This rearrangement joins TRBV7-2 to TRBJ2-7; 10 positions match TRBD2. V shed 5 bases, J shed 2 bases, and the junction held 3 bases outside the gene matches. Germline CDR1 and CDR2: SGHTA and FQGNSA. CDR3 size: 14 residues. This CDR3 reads CASSQRGGPYEQYF. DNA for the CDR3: TGTGCCAGCAGCCAGCGGGGGGGCCCCTACGAGCAGTACTTC.

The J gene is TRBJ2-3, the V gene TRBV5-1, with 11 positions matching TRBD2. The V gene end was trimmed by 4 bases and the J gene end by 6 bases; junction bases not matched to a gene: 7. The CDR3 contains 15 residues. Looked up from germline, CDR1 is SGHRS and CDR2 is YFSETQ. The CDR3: CASSPASGGRDTQYF. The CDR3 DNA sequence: TGCGCCAGCAGCCCGGCTAGCGGGGGGAGGGATACGCAGTATTTT.

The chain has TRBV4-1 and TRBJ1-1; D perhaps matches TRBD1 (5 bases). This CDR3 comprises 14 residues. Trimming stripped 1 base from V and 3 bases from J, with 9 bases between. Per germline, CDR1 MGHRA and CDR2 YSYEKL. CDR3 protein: CASSQGAGHTEAFF. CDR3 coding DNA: TGCGCCAGCAGCCAAGGGGCAGGGCACACTGAAGCTTTCTTT.

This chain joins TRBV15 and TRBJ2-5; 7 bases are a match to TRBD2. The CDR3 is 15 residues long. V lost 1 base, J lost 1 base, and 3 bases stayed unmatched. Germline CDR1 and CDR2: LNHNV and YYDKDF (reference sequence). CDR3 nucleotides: TGTGCCACCAGCAGAGGAGGCGGGAGCCAAGAGACCCAGTACTTC. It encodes CATSRGGGSQETQYF. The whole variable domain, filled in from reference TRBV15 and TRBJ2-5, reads DAMVIQNPRYQVTQFGKPVTLSCSQTLNHNVMYWYQQKSSQAPKLLFHYYDKDFNNEADTPDNFQSRRPNTSFCFLDIRSPGLGDTAMYLCATSRGGGSQETQYFGPGTRLLVL.

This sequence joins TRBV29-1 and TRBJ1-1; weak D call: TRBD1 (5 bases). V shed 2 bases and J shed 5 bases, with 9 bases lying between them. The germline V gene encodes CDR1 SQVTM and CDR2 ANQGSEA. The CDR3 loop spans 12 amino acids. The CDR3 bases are TGCAGCGTTGAACGGGGGGAAACTGAAGCTTTCTTT. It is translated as CSVERGETEAFF.

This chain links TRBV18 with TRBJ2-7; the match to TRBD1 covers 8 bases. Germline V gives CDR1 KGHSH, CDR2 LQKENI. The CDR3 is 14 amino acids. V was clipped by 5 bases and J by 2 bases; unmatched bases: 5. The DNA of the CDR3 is TGTGCCAGCTCAATAGGACAGGGCCCCTACGAGCAGTACTTC. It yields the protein CASSIGQGPYEQYF.

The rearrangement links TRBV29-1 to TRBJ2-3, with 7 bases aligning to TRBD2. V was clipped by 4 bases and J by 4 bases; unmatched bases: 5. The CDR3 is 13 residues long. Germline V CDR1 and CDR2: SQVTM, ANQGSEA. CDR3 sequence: CSVGGGGADTQYF. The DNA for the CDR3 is TGCAGCGTTGGCGGCGGGGGTGCAGATACGCAGTATTTT.

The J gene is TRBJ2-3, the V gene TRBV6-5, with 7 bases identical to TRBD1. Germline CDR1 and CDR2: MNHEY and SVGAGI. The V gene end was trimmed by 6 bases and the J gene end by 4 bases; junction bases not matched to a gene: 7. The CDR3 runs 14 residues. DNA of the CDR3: TGTGCCAGCAGAAAGGACAGGATAGCAGATACGCAGTATTTT. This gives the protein CASRKDRIADTQYF.

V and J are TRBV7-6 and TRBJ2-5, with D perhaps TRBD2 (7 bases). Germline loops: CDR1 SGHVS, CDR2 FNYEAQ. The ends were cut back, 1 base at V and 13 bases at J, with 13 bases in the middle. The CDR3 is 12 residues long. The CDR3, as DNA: TGTGCCAGCAGCTTAGAGGGGGGGCGCCCGTACTTC. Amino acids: CASSLEGGRPYF.

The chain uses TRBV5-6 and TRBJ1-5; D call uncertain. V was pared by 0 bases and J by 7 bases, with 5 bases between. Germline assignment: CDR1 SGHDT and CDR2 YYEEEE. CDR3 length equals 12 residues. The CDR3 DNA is TGTGCCAGCAGCTTGGGGCAGCAGCCCCAGCATTTT. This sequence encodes CASSLGQQPQHF.

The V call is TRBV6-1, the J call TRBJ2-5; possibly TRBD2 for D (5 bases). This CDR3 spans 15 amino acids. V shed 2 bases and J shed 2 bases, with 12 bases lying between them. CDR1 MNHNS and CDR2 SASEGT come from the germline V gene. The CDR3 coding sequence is TGTGCCAGCAGTGAACTCAGCGGCCATCAAGAGACCCAGTACTTC. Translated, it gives CASSELSGHQETQYF.

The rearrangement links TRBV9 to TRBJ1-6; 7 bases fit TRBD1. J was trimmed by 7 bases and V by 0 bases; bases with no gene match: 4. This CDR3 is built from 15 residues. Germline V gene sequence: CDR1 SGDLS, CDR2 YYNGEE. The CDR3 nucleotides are TGTGCCAGCAGCGTAGGGACAGGCGAGAATTCACCCCTCCACTTT. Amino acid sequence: CASSVGTGENSPLHF. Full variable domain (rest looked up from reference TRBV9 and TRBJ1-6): DSGVTQTPKHLITATGQRVTLRCSPRSGDLSVYWYQQSLDQGLQFLIQYYNGEERAKGNILERFSAQQFPDLHSELNLSSLELGDSALYFCASSVGTGENSPLHFGNGTRLTVT.

This chain's CDR3 is CASSVAGGASHNEQFF. Written as DNA, the CDR3 is TGTGCCAGCAGCGTGGCGGGGGGGGCTTCTCACAATGAGCAGTTCTTC. This sequence joins TRBV9 and TRBJ2-1, with 9 bases aligning to TRBD2. V lost 2 bases and J lost 5; bases outside the gene matches: 8. CDR1 is SGDLS, CDR2 YYNGEE, per germline. This CDR3 is 16 amino acids long.

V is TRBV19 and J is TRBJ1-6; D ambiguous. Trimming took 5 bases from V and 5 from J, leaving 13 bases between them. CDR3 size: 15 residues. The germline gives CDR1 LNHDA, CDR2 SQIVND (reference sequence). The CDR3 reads CASSQDYSDNSPLHF. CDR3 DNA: TGTGCCAGTAGTCAGGATTACAGTGATAATTCACCCCTCCACTTT.

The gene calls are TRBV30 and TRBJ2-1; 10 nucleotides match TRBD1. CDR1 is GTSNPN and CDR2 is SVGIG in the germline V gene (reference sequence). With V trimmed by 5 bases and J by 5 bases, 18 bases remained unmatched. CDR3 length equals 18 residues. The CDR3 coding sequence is TGTGCCTGGTCGAGGGACAGGGGATTCAAACTTTACGACAATGAGCAGTTCTTC. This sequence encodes CAWSRDRGFKLYDNEQFF.

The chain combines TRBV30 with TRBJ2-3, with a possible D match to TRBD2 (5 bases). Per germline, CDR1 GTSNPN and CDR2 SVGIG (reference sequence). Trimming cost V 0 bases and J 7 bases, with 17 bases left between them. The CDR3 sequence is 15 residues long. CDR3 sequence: CAWSVRRRKGNTQYF. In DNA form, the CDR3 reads TGTGCCTGGAGTGTACGGCGGAGGAAAGGAAATACGCAGTATTTT.

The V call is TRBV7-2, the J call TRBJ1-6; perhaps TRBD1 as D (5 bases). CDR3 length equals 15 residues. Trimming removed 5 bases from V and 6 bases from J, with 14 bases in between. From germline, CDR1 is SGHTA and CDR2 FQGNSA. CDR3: CASSPGGFLNSPLHF. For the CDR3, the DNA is TGTGCCAGCAGCCCCGGGGGATTCCTTAATTCACCCCTCCACTTT.

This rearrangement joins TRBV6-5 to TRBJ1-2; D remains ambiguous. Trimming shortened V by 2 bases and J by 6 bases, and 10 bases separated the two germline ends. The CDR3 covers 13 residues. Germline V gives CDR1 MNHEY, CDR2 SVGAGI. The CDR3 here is CASSYVGSDGYTF. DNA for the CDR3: TGTGCCAGCAGTTACGTAGGGAGTGATGGCTACACCTTC.

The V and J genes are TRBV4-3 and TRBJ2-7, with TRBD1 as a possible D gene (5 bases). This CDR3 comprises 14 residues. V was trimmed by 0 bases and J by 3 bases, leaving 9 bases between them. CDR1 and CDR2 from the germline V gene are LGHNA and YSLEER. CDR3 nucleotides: TGCGCCAGCAGCCAAGAACAGGAATTCTACGAGCAGTACTTC. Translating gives CASSQEQEFYEQYF.

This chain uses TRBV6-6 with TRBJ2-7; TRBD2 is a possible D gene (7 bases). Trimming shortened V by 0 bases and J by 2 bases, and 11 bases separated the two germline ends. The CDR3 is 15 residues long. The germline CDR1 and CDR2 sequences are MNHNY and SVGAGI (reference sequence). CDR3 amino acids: CASSYSAGAAYEQYF. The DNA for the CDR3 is TGTGCCAGCAGTTACTCGGCGGGGGCCGCCTACGAGCAGTACTTC.

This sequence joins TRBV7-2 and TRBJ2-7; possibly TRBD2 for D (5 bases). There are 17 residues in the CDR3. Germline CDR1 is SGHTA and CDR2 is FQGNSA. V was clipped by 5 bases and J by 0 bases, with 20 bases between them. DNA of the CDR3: TGTGCCAGCAGCGCCCTAGAGAGGGATCCTAGCTCCTACGAGCAGTACTTC. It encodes CASSALERDPSSYEQYF.

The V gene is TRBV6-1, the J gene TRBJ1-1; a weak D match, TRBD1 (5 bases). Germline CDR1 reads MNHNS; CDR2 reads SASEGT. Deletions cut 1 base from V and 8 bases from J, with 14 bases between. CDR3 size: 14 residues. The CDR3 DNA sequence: TGTGCCAGCAGTGAAGATTCGACAGTTCTCGAAGCTTTCTTT. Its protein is CASSEDSTVLEAFF.

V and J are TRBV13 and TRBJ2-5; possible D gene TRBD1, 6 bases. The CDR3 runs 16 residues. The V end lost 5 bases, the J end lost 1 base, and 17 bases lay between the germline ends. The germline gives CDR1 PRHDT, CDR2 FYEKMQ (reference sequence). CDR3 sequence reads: CASSADRQEIQETQYF. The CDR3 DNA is TGTGCCAGCAGCGCAGACCGACAGGAGATCCAAGAGACCCAGTACTTC.

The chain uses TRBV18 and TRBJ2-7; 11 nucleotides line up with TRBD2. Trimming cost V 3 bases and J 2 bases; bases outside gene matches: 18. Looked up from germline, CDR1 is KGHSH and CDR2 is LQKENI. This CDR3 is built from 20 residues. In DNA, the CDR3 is TGTGCCAGCTCACCGATCGGCGGGCTAGCGGGGGGCCTCCACGCCTACGAGCAGTACGTC. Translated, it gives CASSPIGGLAGGLHAYEQYV.

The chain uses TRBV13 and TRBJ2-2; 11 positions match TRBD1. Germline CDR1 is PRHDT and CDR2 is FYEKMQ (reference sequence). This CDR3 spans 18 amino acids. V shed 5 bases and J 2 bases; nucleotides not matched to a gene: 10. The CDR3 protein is CASSPRTGTGGNTGELFF. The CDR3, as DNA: TGTGCCAGCAGCCCCCGAACCGGGACAGGGGGTAACACCGGGGAGCTGTTTTTT.

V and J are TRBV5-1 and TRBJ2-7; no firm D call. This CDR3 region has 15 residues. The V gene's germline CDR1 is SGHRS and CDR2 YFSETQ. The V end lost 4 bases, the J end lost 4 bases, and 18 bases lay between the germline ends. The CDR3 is CASSPHGSWPYEQYV. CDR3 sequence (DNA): TGCGCCAGCAGCCCTCACGGGTCGTGGCCGTACGAGCAGTACGTC.